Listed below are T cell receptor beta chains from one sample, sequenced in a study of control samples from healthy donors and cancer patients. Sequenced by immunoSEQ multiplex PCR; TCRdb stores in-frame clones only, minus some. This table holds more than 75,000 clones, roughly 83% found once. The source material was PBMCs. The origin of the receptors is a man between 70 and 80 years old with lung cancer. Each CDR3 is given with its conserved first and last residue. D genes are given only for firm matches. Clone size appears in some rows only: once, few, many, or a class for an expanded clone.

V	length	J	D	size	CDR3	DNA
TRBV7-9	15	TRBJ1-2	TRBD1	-	CASSSGQGALHGYTF	TGTGCCAGCAGCTCGGGACAGGGGGCTCTCCATGGCTACACCTTC
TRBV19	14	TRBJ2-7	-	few	CASSIKAFNYEQYF	TGTGCCAGTAGTATAAAGGCCTTTAACTACGAGCAGTACTTC
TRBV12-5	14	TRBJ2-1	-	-	CASGLTDRGNEQFF	TGTGCTAGTGGTCTCACGGACAGAGGCAATGAGCAGTTCTTC
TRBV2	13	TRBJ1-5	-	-	CASSAGINQPQHF	TGTGCCAGCAGTGCCGGAATCAATCAGCCCCAGCATTTT
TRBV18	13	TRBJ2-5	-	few	CASSPWGTETQYF	TGTGCCAGCTCCCCCTGGGGGACGGAGACCCAGTACTTC
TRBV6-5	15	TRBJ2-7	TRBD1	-	CASSYSRQGAVEQYF	TGTGCCAGCAGTTACTCGCGACAGGGGGCCGTCGAGCAGTACTTC
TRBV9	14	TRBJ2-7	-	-	CASSPRLSSYEQYF	TGTGCCAGCAGCCCAAGACTGAGCTCCTACGAGCAGTACTTC
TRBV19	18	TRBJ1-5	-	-	CASSITLQGFLSNQPQHF	TGTGCCAGTAGTATAACCCTTCAGGGTTTTCTAAGCAATCAGCCCCAGCATTTT
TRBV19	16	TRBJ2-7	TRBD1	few	CASSTMRQGGSYEQYF	TGTGCCAGTAGTACCATGCGACAGGGTGGATCCTACGAGCAGTACTTC
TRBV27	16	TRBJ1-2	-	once	CASSAGDRDLNYGYTF	TGTGCCAGCAGTGCCGGGGACCGGGATCTAAACTATGGCTACACCTTC
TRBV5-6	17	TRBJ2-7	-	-	CASSLASIGPIPYEQYF	TGTGCCAGCAGCTTGGCTAGTATCGGGCCCATACCCTACGAGCAGTACTTC
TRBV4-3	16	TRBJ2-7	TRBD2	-	CASSQESGASSYEQYF	TGCGCCAGCAGCCAAGAAAGCGGGGCGTCCTCCTACGAGCAGTACTTC
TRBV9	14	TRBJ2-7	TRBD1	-	CASSSTDRPRKQYF	TGTGCCAGCAGCTCGACGGACAGGCCTCGGAAGCAGTACTTC
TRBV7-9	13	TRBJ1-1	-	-	CASSLGGGTEAFF	TGTGCCAGCAGCTTAGGAGGGGGGACTGAAGCTTTCTTT
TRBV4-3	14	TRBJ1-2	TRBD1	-	CASSPAGGRYGYTF	TGCGCCAGCAGCCCGGCAGGGGGCCGCTATGGCTACACCTTC
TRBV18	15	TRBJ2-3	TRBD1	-	CASSPRTGSTDTQYF	TGTGCCAGCTCCCCACGGACAGGGTCCACAGATACGCAGTATTTT
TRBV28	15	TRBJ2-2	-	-	CASSLRQTRAGELFF	TGTGCCAGCAGTTTACGTCAGACTCGAGCCGGGGAGCTGTTTTTT
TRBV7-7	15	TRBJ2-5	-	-	CASSSGVRTEETQYF	TGTGCTAGCAGCTCAGGGGTCAGAACGGAAGAGACCCAGTACTTC
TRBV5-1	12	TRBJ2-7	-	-	CASSPPGETQYF	TGCGCCAGCAGCCCACCCGGGGAGACGCAGTACTTC
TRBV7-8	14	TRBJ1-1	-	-	CASSLAGVNTEAFF	TGTGCCAGCAGCTTAGCGGGGGTGAACACTGAAGCTTTCTTT
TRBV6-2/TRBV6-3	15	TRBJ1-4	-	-	CASSPGLLGDQKLFF	TGTGCCAGCAGTCCGGGGCTCCTAGGGGACCAAAAACTGTTTTTT
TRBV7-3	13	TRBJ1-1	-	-	CASSSGPNTEAFF	TGTGCCAGCAGCTCGGGACCGAACACTGAAGCTTTCTTT
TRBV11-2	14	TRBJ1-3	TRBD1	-	CASSTGGFGNTIYF	TGTGCCAGCAGCACAGGGGGCTTTGGAAACACCATATATTTT
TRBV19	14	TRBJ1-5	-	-	CASSITGSNQPQHF	TGTGCCAGTAGTATCACGGGGAGCAATCAGCCCCAGCATTTT
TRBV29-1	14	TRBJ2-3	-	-	CSVDTGSTSHTQYF	TGCAGCGTGGATACAGGGTCCACGAGCCATACGCAGTATTTT
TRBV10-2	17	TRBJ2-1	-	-	CASSPASTRSSYNEQFF	TGCGCCAGCAGTCCGGCTTCTACCAGGAGCTCCTACAATGAGCAGTTCTTC
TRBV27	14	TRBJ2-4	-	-	CASSPPLRRDIQYF	TGTGCCAGCAGTCCCCCCTTGCGACGGGACATTCAGTACTTC
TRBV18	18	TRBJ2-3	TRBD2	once	CASSPSLAGESSTDTQYF	TGTGCCAGCTCACCGTCACTAGCGGGGGAGTCTAGCACAGATACGCAGTATTTT
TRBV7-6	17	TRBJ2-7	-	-	CASSLDSGGTGKYEQYF	TGTGCCAGCAGCTTAGATTCGGGGGGGACAGGGAAGTACGAGCAGTACTTC
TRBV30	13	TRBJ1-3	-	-	CAWRRFSGNTIYF	TGTGCCTGGCGGAGATTCTCTGGAAACACCATATATTTT
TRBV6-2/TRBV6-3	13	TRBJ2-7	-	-	CASSYGVDRYGYF	TGTGCCAGCAGTTACGGCGTAGACAGGTACGGGTACTTC
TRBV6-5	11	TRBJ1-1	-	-	CASLKLQSCFF	TGTGCCAGCCTGAAACTTCAGAGTTGTTTCTTT
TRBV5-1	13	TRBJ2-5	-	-	CASRGTDQETQYF	TGCGCCAGCAGAGGGACGGACCAAGAGACCCAGTACTTC
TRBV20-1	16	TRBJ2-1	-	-	CSASDSGSSVGNEQFF	TGCAGTGCTAGTGATTCCGGGTCTTCCGTTGGCAATGAGCAGTTCTTC
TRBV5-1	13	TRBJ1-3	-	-	CASTRGFGNTIYF	TGCGCCAGCACGAGGGGCTTTGGAAACACCATATATTTT
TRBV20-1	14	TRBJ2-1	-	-	CSASYGISYNEQFF	TGCAGTGCTAGTTACGGGATATCCTACAATGAGCAGTTCTTC
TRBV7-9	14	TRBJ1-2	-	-	CASSLEARNYGYTF	TGTGCCAGCAGCTTAGAGGCCCGTAACTATGGCTACACCTTC
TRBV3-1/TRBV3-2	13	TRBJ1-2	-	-	CASRRPGDYGYTF	TGTGCCAGCAGGCGCCCGGGGGACTATGGCTACACCTTC
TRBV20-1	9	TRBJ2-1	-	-	CSAGRSGFF	TGCAGTGCTGGCCGCTCAGGGTTCTTC
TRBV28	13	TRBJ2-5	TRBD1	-	CASSLQGAETQYF	TGTGCCAGCAGCTTACAGGGGGCGGAGACCCAGTACTTC
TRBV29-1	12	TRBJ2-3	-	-	CSVDSGTDTQYF	TGCAGCGTTGACTCCGGCACAGATACGCAGTATTTT
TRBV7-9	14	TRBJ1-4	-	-	CASSRETGNEKLFF	TGTGCCAGCAGCCGCGAGACGGGCAATGAAAAACTGTTTTTT
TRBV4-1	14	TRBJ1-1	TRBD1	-	CASSQWTGGTEAFF	TGCGCCAGCAGCCAATGGACAGGGGGCACTGAAGCTTTCTTT
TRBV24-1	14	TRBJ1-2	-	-	CATSDSMGAGGYTF	TGTGCCACCAGTGATTCAATGGGGGCAGGAGGCTACACCTTC